This TCR beta chain was sequenced during a study of T cell responses to AZD1222 COVID-19 vaccine. The ends were cut back, 5 bases at V and 7 bases at J, with 7 bases in the middle. Germline CDR1 reads SGHVS; CDR2 reads FNYEAQ. The CDR3 consists of 11 residues. About this clone itself: Its antigen is unknown.

Study results and limitations: Every sample of the repertoires postdated the peak T cell response. White British people made up most donors, females outnumbered males, and clonal diversity was possibly underestimated. Two AZD1222 doses significantly raised spike-specific TCR breadth and depth over controls. Nearly half of spike-specific TCRs reportedly go after variant regions that carry no mutations.

The data were produced by immunoSEQ multiplex PCR, yet TCRdb's version contains in-frame clones alone and is incomplete. The sample has roughly 110,000 clones; roughly nine tenths are singletons. The gene calls are TRBV7-6 and TRBJ2-3, with D unclear. The receptor's source is an adult in good health. The specimen comprised peripheral blood, sampled on day 0 of AZD1222 vaccination. The CDR3 bases are TGTGCCAGCAGCCAAAGTTATACGCAGTATTTT. Translating gives CASSQSYTQYF.